Below are 24 T cell receptor beta chains sequenced from a single sample in a study of T-cell memory formation after mild COVID-19. Via MiXCR, TCRdb re-called the 5' RACE reads, giving one row per CDR3 protein. The table records about 350,000 distinct CDR3 sequences, around a fifth of them present only once. The sequenced sample consisted of PBMCs or a T cell subset sorted from them (not recorded which). These receptors originate from a man aged 18 to 30 who had mild COVID-19 (a few samples of this study predate the infection). Cell type and time point are not known.

The rearrangement joins TRBV28 to TRBJ1-2; D gene ambiguous. V lost 4 bases, J lost 4 bases, and 7 bases lay in between. Germline V gene sequence: CDR1 MDHEN, CDR2 SYDVKM. CDR3 length: 12 residues. CDR3 protein: CASSSPAYGYTF. DNA for the CDR3: TGTGCCAGCAGTTCGCCGGCCTATGGCTACACCTTC.

CDR3 amino acids: CASSYEVGETTEAFF. In DNA, the CDR3 is TGTGCCAGCAGTTACGAGGTTGGCGAGACCACAGAAGCTTTCTTT. The V and J genes are TRBV6-6 and TRBJ1-1; no reliable D call. This CDR3 spans 15 amino acids. V dropped 2 bases and J dropped 8 bases, with 18 bases sitting between them. From germline, CDR1 is MNHNY and CDR2 SVGAGI (reference sequence).

This chain links TRBV25-1 with TRBJ2-7, with 7 nucleotides matching TRBD2. Per the germline V gene, CDR1 is MGHDK and CDR2 is SYGVNS. This CDR3 is built from 14 residues. Trimming at V came to 5 bases and at J to 2 bases, leaving 6 bases not matched to a gene. CDR3 DNA: TGTGCCAGCAGTCCCGTGGGGGGGACCTACGAGCAGTACTTC. Translation: CASSPVGGTYEQYF.

V is TRBV7-9 and J is TRBJ2-3; the D gene could be TRBD1 or TRBD2 (6 bases each). Trimming left V 8 bases short and J 3 bases short, with 12 bases between. The CDR3 length is 13 residues. Germline CDR1 is SEHNR and CDR2 is FQNEAQ (reference sequence). In DNA, the CDR3 is TGTGCCAGCCACCGGGGGCCTACAGATACGCAGTATTTT. Translation gives CASHRGPTDTQYF.

The chain recombines TRBV6-1 with TRBJ1-3; D remains ambiguous. Trimming took off 5 bases at V and 2 bases at J, with 19 bases between the two ends. CDR1 and CDR2 from the germline V gene are MNHNS and SASEGT. The CDR3 has 17 residues. DNA of the CDR3: TGTGCCAGCAGTATTCAGACCGCTAGTAGCCCTGGAAACACCATATATTTT. Its translation is CASSIQTASSPGNTIYF.

The genes are TRBV6-5 and TRBJ1-1, with 7 nucleotides matching TRBD1. The CDR3 totals 13 residues. V shed 6 bases, J shed 11 bases, and the junction held 12 bases outside the gene matches. Germline V gene data show CDR1 as MNHEY and CDR2 as SVGAGI. The DNA for the CDR3 is TGTGCCAGCAGCCAAGGGGGCTCTTCGCAGGCTTTCTTT. Amino acids: CASSQGGSSQAFF.

This clonotype was seen only a few times. The V call is TRBV11-2, the J call TRBJ2-2; D remains unclear. The germline V gene has CDR1 SGHAT and CDR2 FQNNGV. This CDR3 is built from 14 residues. Trimming took off 3 bases at V and 4 bases at J, with 9 bases between the two ends. The CDR3 region has the DNA TGTGCCAGCAGCTTTTTTCCGGTCACCGGGGAGCTGTTTTTT. This translates into CASSFFPVTGELFF.

The V gene is TRBV11-3, the J gene TRBJ2-1; 11 bases line up with TRBD2. The V gene's germline CDR1 is SGHNT and CDR2 YENEEA. J lost 6 bases, V lost 7 bases, and 5 bases had no gene match. CDR3 length equals 14 residues. CDR3 in DNA: TGTGCCAGCAAACTAGCGGGGGCCCTCAATGAGCAGTTCTTC. Amino acids: CASKLAGALNEQFF.

The V call is TRBV5-1, the J call TRBJ1-1; D is ambiguous. Germline V gene sequence: CDR1 SGHRS, CDR2 YFSETQ. The CDR3 is made up of 11 amino acids. Trimming removed 0 bases from V and 12 bases from J, with 9 bases in between. The CDR3 sequence is CASSLGAWSFF. Written as DNA, the CDR3 is TGCGCCAGCAGCTTGGGAGCGTGGTCTTTCTTT. Supplemented by reference TRBV5-1 and TRBJ1-1, the full variable domain reads KAGVTQTPRYLIKTRGQQVTLSCSPISGHRSVSWYQQTPGQGLQFLFEYFSETQRNKGNFPGRFSGRQFSNSRSEMNVSTLELGDSALYLCASSLGAWSFFGQGTRLTVV.

Notes on this clonotype: Its ends do not fully match the called genes, so a read error is possible. J is TRBJ1-4 and V is TRBV28, with 7 bases that match TRBD1. The CDR3 sequence is 16 residues long. In germline, CDR1 is MDHEN, CDR2 SYDVKM. In nucleotides, the CDR3 is TGTGACAGCAGTTTATGGGGGACAGCAACTAATGAAAAACTGTTTTTT. Its protein is CDSSLWGTATNEKLFF. Complete variable domain (other parts from reference TRBV28 and TRBJ1-4): DVKVTQSSRYLVKRTGEKVFLECVQDMDHENMFWYRQDPGLGLRLIYFSYDVKMKEKGDIPEGYSVSREKKERFSLILESASTNQTSMYLCDSSLWGTATNEKLFFGSGTQLSVL.

The chain links TRBV18 to TRBJ2-7, with D hard to call. This CDR3 is built from 14 residues. Germline V gives CDR1 KGHSH, CDR2 LQKENI. The V end lost 2 bases, the J end lost 2 bases, and 10 bases lay between the germline ends. The CDR3 DNA is TGTGCCAGCTCACCATACAGTAGAGCCTACGAGCAGTACTTC. Protein: CASSPYSRAYEQYF.

This clonotype was recorded many times. V gene TRBV12-3 or TRBV12-4 combines with J gene TRBJ2-5; 11 bases fit TRBD2. The CDR3 covers 14 residues. The ends lost 5 bases at V and 3 bases at J; junction bases unmatched: 2. CDR3 nucleotide sequence: TGTGCCAGCAGTGAGGGACTAGCGGAAGAGACCCAGTACTTC. It specifies CASSEGLAEETQYF.

This clonotype was seen a handful of times. V is TRBV27 and J is TRBJ1-1, with 7 bases lining up with TRBD1. V shed 3 bases and J 11 bases; nucleotides not matched to a gene: 9. The CDR3 is made up of 13 amino acids. In germline, CDR1 is MNHEY, CDR2 SMNVEV (reference sequence). The CDR3 loop is CASSFNRGYLAFF. The DNA for the CDR3 is TGTGCCAGCAGTTTTAACAGGGGATACCTGGCTTTCTTT.

The chain uses TRBV7-6 and TRBJ1-4; D might be TRBD1 (6 bases). Trimming pared 5 bases from V and 4 bases from J, leaving 11 bases between. CDR3 length: 14 amino acids. The germline gives CDR1 SGHVS, CDR2 FNYEAQ. Written as DNA, the CDR3 is TGTGCCAGCAGCCACCGGACAGATAATGAAAAACTGTTTTTT. It yields the protein CASSHRTDNEKLFF.

This clonotype has just a few counts. V is TRBV20-1 and J is TRBJ1-2; D is unresolved. CDR1 DFQATT and CDR2 SNEGSKA come from the germline V gene (reference sequence). Trimming removed 1 base at V and 2 bases at J, with 5 bases between. CDR3 size: 12 residues. In DNA, the CDR3 is TGCAGTGCTAGAGTAGGGAACTATGGCTACACCTTC. Amino acid sequence: CSARVGNYGYTF.

The V and J genes are TRBV28 and TRBJ2-1; 9 bases are shared with TRBD1. V was clipped by 7 bases and J by 6 bases; unmatched bases: 10. Germline V CDR1 and CDR2: MDHEN, SYDVKM. The CDR3 totals 15 residues. The CDR3 here is CASTSGDRVFNEQFF. In DNA, the CDR3 is TGTGCCAGCACAAGTGGGGACAGGGTATTCAATGAGCAGTTCTTC.

V is TRBV12-3 or TRBV12-4 and J is TRBJ1-1; D unresolved. V lost 5 bases, J lost 11 bases, and 15 bases lay in between. This CDR3 has 12 residues. The DNA of the CDR3 is TGTGCCAGCAGTCCCAGACGAGAACGCGCTTTCTTT. This encodes CASSPRRERAFF.

This clonotype was picked up a small number of times. The chain recombines TRBV5-5 with TRBJ2-3; no definite D call. Trimming cost V 3 bases and J 1 base, with 12 bases left between them. Looked up from germline, CDR1 is SGHKS and CDR2 is YYEKEE (reference sequence). The CDR3 spans 15 residues. The CDR3 DNA is TGTGCCAGCAGCTCTTCATTGCGGCGCACAGATACGCAGTATTTT. Translating it yields CASSSSLRRTDTQYF.

This clonotype appeared a few times. The chain has TRBV11-2 and TRBJ2-2; 10 bases fit TRBD1. CDR1 is SGHAT and CDR2 is FQNNGV in the germline V gene. V lost 3 bases to trimming and J lost 0 bases; unmatched junction nucleotides: 13. The CDR3 is 20 residues long. This CDR3 is CASSLMTGGIHITNTGELFF. CDR3 bases: TGTGCCAGCAGCTTGATGACAGGGGGCATCCACATAACGAACACCGGGGAGCTGTTTTTT.

This clonotype turned up a few times. The CDR3: CAISDGGTGYGYTF. In DNA, the CDR3 is TGTGCCATCAGTGACGGAGGGACCGGCTATGGCTACACCTTC. The chain combines TRBV10-3 with TRBJ1-2, with a weak D call TRBD1 (5 bases). Germline assignment: CDR1 ENHRY and CDR2 SYGVKD. The CDR3 loop spans 14 amino acids. Trimming pared 3 bases from V and 4 bases from J, leaving 12 bases between.

The sample holds a few counts of this clonotype. The chain has TRBV7-2 and TRBJ1-4; D gene uncertain. Germline assignment: CDR1 SGHTA and CDR2 FQGNSA. Trimming stripped 4 bases from V and 14 bases from J, with 17 bases between. The CDR3 covers 13 residues. In nucleotides, the CDR3 is TGTGCCAGCAGCTCTAGGTCGCCCGAGAGGCTGTTTTTT. This codes for CASSSRSPERLFF.

This clonotype was observed a handful of times. The J gene is TRBJ2-3, the V gene TRBV11-2; 9 nucleotides agree with TRBD2. The CDR3 covers 16 residues. J was trimmed by 5 bases and V by 2 bases; bases with no gene match: 8. Germline V gives CDR1 SGHAT, CDR2 FQNNGV. The CDR3 bases are TGTGCCAGCAGCTTACCGGAGCGGGGGGCTAAAGATACGCAGTATTTT. Its protein product is CASSLPERGAKDTQYF.

The genes are TRBV15 and TRBJ2-5; D unresolved. CDR1 is LNHNV and CDR2 is YYDKDF in the germline V gene (reference sequence). CDR3 length: 13 amino acids. The ends were cut back, 0 bases at V and 5 bases at J, with 7 bases in the middle. The CDR3 loop is CATSRDVRETQYF. Here the CDR3 DNA reads TGTGCCACCAGCAGAGATGTCAGGGAGACCCAGTACTTC. The full variable domain, with the rest looked up from reference TRBV15 and TRBJ2-5, is DAMVIQNPRYQVTQFGKPVTLSCSQTLNHNVMYWYQQKSSQAPKLLFHYYDKDFNNEADTPDNFQSRRPNTSFCFLDIRSPGLGDTAMYLCATSRDVRETQYFGPGTRLLVL.

The rearrangement links TRBV7-9 to TRBJ2-7; D might be TRBD2 (7 bases). The CDR3 sequence is 12 residues long. Between the trimmed V and J ends, which lost 5 bases and 7 bases, there was a span of 12 bases. CDR1 and CDR2 (germline): SEHNR, FQNEAQ (reference sequence). The CDR3 loop reads CASSHKGGEQYV. The CDR3 DNA reads as TGTGCCAGCAGCCATAAGGGGGGGGAGCAGTACGTC.